The rows below give T cell receptor beta chains drawn from one sample of a study of blood T cell repertoires in COVID-19. Clones were read by immunoSEQ multiplex PCR, and TCRdb kept only the in-frame ones, dropping some. The profile shows around 170,000 clones, more than 65% of them singletons. The specimen was peripheral blood. These receptor sequences come from a woman of 80 years or more with acute or convalescent COVID-19. The CDR3 runs from the conserved cysteine through the conserved F or W. D genes are given only for firm matches.

TRBD2	TRBV3-1/TRBV3-2	TRBJ2-5	CASSLTLSGGQETQYF
NA	TRBV9	TRBJ2-3	CASSLLGSSLTDTQYF
TRBD1	TRBV7-9	TRBJ1-2	CASSPQGPDYGYTF
TRBD1	TRBV6-1	TRBJ2-7	CASREGTGPTYEQYF
TRBD2	TRBV11-2	TRBJ2-5	CASSPRTSGLRETQYF
TRBD2	TRBV28	TRBJ2-3	CASSGGAGVTIGTQYF
TRBD2	TRBV18	TRBJ2-7	CASTGLAGHREQYF
TRBD2	TRBV2	TRBJ2-7	CATSLAGGSYEQYF
TRBD1	TRBV6-1	TRBJ1-2	CASSEGRMVGWTGGKGYTF
TRBD2	TRBV25-1	TRBJ2-1	CASSGGGTSGTNEQFF
TRBD2	TRBV3-1/TRBV3-2	TRBJ2-5	CASSHLLAGGQETQYF
TRBD1	TRBV28	TRBJ1-2	CASSLRDSNGYTF
NA	TRBV30	TRBJ2-5	CAWSAQGARGETQYF
NA	TRBV5-1	TRBJ1-2	CASSLTSDSYGYTF
NA	TRBV7-6	TRBJ1-5	CASSPSRGLNQPQHF
TRBD2	TRBV28	TRBJ2-1	CASRTSGLYNEQFF
TRBD2	TRBV6-1	TRBJ2-5	CASSAFLAGAQETQYF
NA	TRBV6-5	TRBJ1-2	CATLFSGRRGGYTF
NA	TRBV7-9	TRBJ1-4	CASSAIYGANEKLFF
NA	TRBV28	TRBJ2-7	CASSLLHEQYF
NA	TRBV7-9	TRBJ2-1	CASSLEQGYNEQFF
NA	TRBV13	TRBJ2-7	CASSLGPPTRRTYEQYF
NA	TRBV28	TRBJ2-7	CASRPKGVSYEQYF
TRBD1	TRBV6-5	TRBJ2-7	CASSYGGQVPREQYF
NA	TRBV28	TRBJ1-5	CASRFSGNNQPQHF
TRBD1	TRBV15	TRBJ2-2	CATSRDITGGSGELFF
TRBD2	TRBV5-8	TRBJ2-7	CASSPLGTSGGNYEQYF
NA	TRBV7-7	TRBJ2-1	CASSPNRVNNEQFF
NA	TRBV27	TRBJ1-1	CASSLWGESTEAFF
TRBD1	TRBV2	TRBJ1-5	CASSAGGATGAGQPQHF
TRBD1	TRBV19	TRBJ1-2	CASSTTGGRYGYTF
TRBD1	TRBV5-1	TRBJ1-1	CASSRGQGADTEAFF
TRBD1	TRBV5-4	TRBJ1-1	CASSLPGTGNTEAFF
TRBD1	TRBV19	TRBJ2-2	CASSTRDRGRTGELFF
NA	TRBV7-2	TRBJ1-1	CASAQGLNTEAFF
TRBD1	TRBV5-1	TRBJ2-7	CASSLFSGQLYEQYF
TRBD2	TRBV28	TRBJ2-3	CASSWGLAGVKSYF
NA	TRBV6-5	TRBJ1-4	CASSPTAPTNEKLFF
TRBD2	TRBV7-9	TRBJ2-1	CASSVLADVFNEQFF
NA	TRBV5-1	TRBJ1-4	CASSLGTHQSNEKLFF
NA	TRBV2	TRBJ2-1	CASTREGLWDNEQFF
TRBD2	TRBV27	TRBJ2-1	CASSSRLAGEYNEQFF
TRBD2	TRBV30	TRBJ2-3	CAWSGPSGAEDTQYF
NA	TRBV15	TRBJ1-1	CATSRDMNTEAFF
TRBD2	TRBV9	TRBJ2-5	CASSVGTSGQETQYF
NA	TRBV6-2/TRBV6-3	TRBJ2-7	CASSSGGGGSYEQYF
TRBD1	TRBV6-5	TRBJ2-3	CASSFQTGPDTQYF
NA	TRBV5-1	TRBJ2-1	CASSLAGEQFF